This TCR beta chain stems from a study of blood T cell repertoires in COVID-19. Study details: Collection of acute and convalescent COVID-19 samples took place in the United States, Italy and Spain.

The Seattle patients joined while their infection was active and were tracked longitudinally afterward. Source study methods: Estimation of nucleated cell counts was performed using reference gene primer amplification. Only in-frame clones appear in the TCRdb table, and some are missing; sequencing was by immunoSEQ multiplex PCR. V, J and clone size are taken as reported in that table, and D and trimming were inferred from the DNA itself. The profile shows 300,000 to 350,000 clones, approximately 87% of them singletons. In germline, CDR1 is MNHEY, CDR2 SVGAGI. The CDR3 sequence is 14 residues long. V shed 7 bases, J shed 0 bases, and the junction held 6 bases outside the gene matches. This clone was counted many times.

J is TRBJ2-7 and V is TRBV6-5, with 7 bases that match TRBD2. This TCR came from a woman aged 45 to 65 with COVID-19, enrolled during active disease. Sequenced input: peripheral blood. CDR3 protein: CASITERDSYEQYF. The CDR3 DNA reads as TGTGCCAGCATCACAGAGCGGGACTCCTACGAGCAGTACTTC.